Below, 24 T cell receptor beta chains from the same sample are listed, as sequenced in a study of cytomegalovirus exposure and HLA in healthy donors. Repertoires were generated with immunoSEQ multiplex PCR, while TCRdb's copy carries only in-frame clones and drops some. The repertoire consists of about 120,000 clones, with approximately 87% occurring once and the leading ten covering roughly 6%. Input material: PBMCs. The receptors stem from a woman aged 18 to 35 in good health and CMV-seropositive.

This chain uses TRBV25-1 with TRBJ1-1; a weak D match, TRBD1 (5 bases). The germline V gene has CDR1 MGHDK and CDR2 SYGVNS. The V and J ends lost 7 bases and 5 bases respectively, with 14 bases between them. The CDR3 spans 13 residues. CDR3 amino acids: CASMVQGGTEAFF. The CDR3, as DNA: TGTGCCAGCATGGTGCAGGGTGGAACTGAAGCTTTCTTT.

The chain has TRBV5-1 and TRBJ2-7; 9 nucleotides match TRBD1. This CDR3 has 16 residues. Looked up from germline, CDR1 is SGHRS and CDR2 is YFSETQ. V shed 5 bases and J 3 bases; nucleotides not matched to a gene: 12. CDR3 sequence (DNA): TGCGCCAGCAGTCCCTACTCCGGGACAGGGAACTACGAGCAGTACTTC. Amino acid sequence: CASSPYSGTGNYEQYF.

The CDR3 region is CASSPTGGAGYGYTF. The CDR3 region has the DNA TGTGCCAGCAGTCCTACAGGGGGCGCTGGCTATGGCTACACCTTC. The V and J genes are TRBV6-5 and TRBJ1-2; 9 bases match TRBD1. V was pared by 5 bases and J by 4 bases, with 8 bases of the junction left unmatched. The CDR3 is 15 amino acids. From germline, CDR1 is MNHEY and CDR2 SVGAGI.

V gene TRBV6-4 combines with J gene TRBJ2-3; no reliable D call. Germline assignment: CDR1 MRHNA and CDR2 SNTAGT. This CDR3 comprises 16 residues. The germline V and J ends were trimmed by 5 bases and 0 bases, with 15 bases remaining between them. CDR3 in DNA: TGTGCCAGCAGTAGCAGAGGCGCTGCTAGCACAGATACGCAGTATTTT. Protein product: CASSSRGAASTDTQYF.

This chain joins TRBV5-6 and TRBJ1-1, with D unclear. The CDR3 runs 14 residues. The V gene's germline CDR1 is SGHDT and CDR2 YYEEEE. V shed 1 base and J shed 3 bases, with 10 bases lying between them. CDR3 in DNA: TGTGCCAGCAGCTTGCTTAGATTCGACACTGAAGCTTTCTTT. Translated: CASSLLRFDTEAFF.

V is TRBV13 and J is TRBJ2-3, with 10 nucleotides matching TRBD2. The CDR3 spans 16 residues. V lost 5 bases, J lost 3 bases, and 8 bases stayed unmatched. Germline CDR1 reads PRHDT; CDR2 reads FYEKMQ (reference sequence). The CDR3 loop is CASSGAGGPRTDTQYF. The DNA for the CDR3 is TGTGCCAGCAGCGGAGCGGGAGGGCCGAGGACAGATACGCAGTATTTT.

J is TRBJ1-1 and V is TRBV5-1; 9 bases map to TRBD1. CDR3 length: 15 amino acids. Germline V gene lookup returns CDR1 SGHRS and CDR2 YFSETQ. V lost 1 base and J lost 0; bases outside the gene matches: 1. In nucleotides, the CDR3 is TGCGCCAGCAGCTTGAGGGACAGGGTGAACACTGAAGCTTTCTTT. Its translation is CASSLRDRVNTEAFF.

This chain connects TRBV7-8 to TRBJ1-6; weak D call: TRBD1 (5 bases). Germline CDR1 is SGHVS and CDR2 is FQNEAQ. V lost 6 bases and J 0 bases, leaving 15 bases between the germline ends. This CDR3 comprises 17 residues. For the CDR3, the DNA is TGTGCCAGCAGTGGAGGGACTTGGAGCTCCTATAATTCACCCCTCCACTTT. This translates into CASSGGTWSSYNSPLHF.

The chain is built from TRBV18 and TRBJ1-4; weak D call: TRBD1 (5 bases). The CDR3 is 12 amino acids. Germline V gives CDR1 KGHSH, CDR2 LQKENI. The V and J ends lost 6 bases and 7 bases respectively, with 9 bases between them. The CDR3 nucleotides are TGTGCCAGCTCCCACGGGGGTGAAAAACTGTTTTTT. Encoded protein: CASSHGGEKLFF.

The rearrangement joins TRBV5-4 to TRBJ1-3; D may be TRBD1 (5 bases). The CDR3 is 13 residues long. Germline V gene sequence: CDR1 SGHNT, CDR2 YYREEE (reference sequence). Trimming left V 5 bases short and J 8 bases short, with 14 bases between. CDR3 DNA: TGTGCCAGCAGAAATAGAGGGGAGGACACCATATATTTT. As protein: CASRNRGEDTIYF. Looking up the rest from reference TRBV5-4 and TRBJ1-3 gives the full variable domain: ETGVTQSPTHLIKTRGQQVTLRCSSQSGHNTVSWYQQALGQGPQFIFQYYREEENGRGNFPPRFSGLQFPNYSSELNVNALELDDSALYLCASRNRGEDTIYFGEGSWLTVV.

V gene TRBV5-6 combines with J gene TRBJ2-1; D perhaps matches TRBD1 (5 bases). Germline V lookup: CDR1 SGHDT, CDR2 YYEEEE. V was clipped by 0 bases and J by 0 bases, with 16 bases between them. The CDR3 is made up of 18 amino acids. The CDR3 here is CASSLGSLQRGSYNEQFF. The CDR3 DNA reads as TGTGCCAGCAGCTTGGGATCGCTCCAAAGGGGCTCCTACAATGAGCAGTTCTTC.

The chain combines TRBV19 with TRBJ1-2; D unclear. Germline V gives CDR1 LNHDA, CDR2 SQIVND (reference sequence). The CDR3 is made up of 15 amino acids. With 2 bases removed from V and 4 bases from J, the gap between germline ends came to 14 bases. CDR3 residues: CASSISNIGVYGYTF. The CDR3 DNA reads TGTGCCAGTAGTATATCGAATATCGGGGTCTATGGCTACACCTTC.

The chain couples TRBV4-3 to TRBJ1-4, with 9 bases fitting TRBD1. After removal of 4 bases from V and 6 bases from J, the junction contained 6 bases not matched to a gene. Per germline, CDR1 LGHNA and CDR2 YSLEER. The CDR3 is made up of 15 amino acids. CDR3 in DNA: TGCGCCAGCAGCCTCCAGGGACAGGGCGATGAAAAACTGTTTTTT. This codes for CASSLQGQGDEKLFF.

This chain joins TRBV4-3 and TRBJ2-7; weak D call: TRBD2 (6 bases). Germline CDR1 and CDR2: LGHNA and YSLEER. The CDR3 is 14 residues long. V was clipped by 1 base and J by 3 bases, with 10 bases between them. CDR3 residues: CASSQGVGGYEQYF. CDR3 sequence (DNA): TGCGCCAGCAGCCAAGGAGTCGGGGGCTACGAGCAGTACTTC.

This CDR3 is CSVSSRSYEQYF. The CDR3 coding sequence is TGCAGCGTCAGTTCACGAAGCTACGAGCAGTACTTC. The genes are TRBV29-1 and TRBJ2-7; D uncertain. The ends were cut back, 6 bases at V and 3 bases at J, with 12 bases in the middle. This CDR3 region has 12 residues. From germline, CDR1 is SQVTM and CDR2 ANQGSEA.

The chain recombines TRBV5-3 with TRBJ1-2, with a weak D call TRBD1 (6 bases). TRBV5-3 is an open reading frame, and its role is uncertain. V lost 4 bases and J 7 bases, leaving 20 bases between the germline ends. The CDR3 totals 15 residues. The CDR3 protein is CARSTNHRDTSGYTF. The DNA of the CDR3 is TGTGCCAGAAGCACCAACCACAGGGATACTAGTGGCTACACCTTC.

The rearrangement links TRBV11-2 to TRBJ2-7; the match to TRBD2 covers 7 bases. CDR3 length equals 16 residues. Germline V gene sequence: CDR1 SGHAT, CDR2 FQNNGV. Germline trimming cut 1 base from V and 0 bases from J; bases unmatched to any gene: 6. Here the CDR3 reads CASSLVGAGSSYEQYF. CDR3 coding DNA: TGTGCCAGCAGCTTAGTAGGAGCGGGGAGCTCCTACGAGCAGTACTTC. The variable domain in full, with the rest retrieved from reference TRBV11-2 and TRBJ2-7, is EAGVAQSPRYKIIEKRQSVAFWCNPISGHATLYWYQQILGQGPKLLIQFQNNGVVDDSQLPKDRFSAERLKGVDSTLKIQPAKLEDSAVYLCASSLVGAGSSYEQYFGPGTRLTVT.

The V gene is TRBV7-2, the J gene TRBJ2-7; 9 bases are shared with TRBD2. This CDR3 contains 14 residues. With V trimmed by 3 bases and J by 2 bases, 2 bases remained unmatched. Germline CDR1 SGHTA, CDR2 FQGNSA. CDR3 sequence (DNA): TGTGCCAGCAGCTTTAGCGGGAGAACCTACGAGCAGTACTTC. The encoded protein is CASSFSGRTYEQYF. The full variable domain, rest sourced from reference TRBV7-2 and TRBJ2-7, is GAGVSQSPSNKVTEKGKDVELRCDPISGHTALYWYRQSLGQGLEFLIYFQGNSAPDKSGLPSDRFSAERTGGSVSTLTIQRTQQEDSAVYLCASSFSGRTYEQYFGPGTRLTVT.

V and J are TRBV5-4 and TRBJ1-3; TRBD1 matches at 11 bases. Germline trimming cut 3 bases from V and 2 bases from J; bases unmatched to any gene: 1. Germline CDR1 reads SGHNT; CDR2 reads YYREEE (reference sequence). The CDR3 covers 15 residues. The CDR3 sequence is CASSWTGGTGNTIYF. CDR3 nucleotides: TGTGCCAGCAGCTGGACAGGGGGCACTGGAAACACCATATATTTT.

The chain recombines TRBV6-6 with TRBJ1-2; D may be TRBD1 (5 bases). Per germline, CDR1 MNHNY and CDR2 SVGAGI (reference sequence). V was shortened by 8 bases and J by 2 bases, with 15 bases between the two germline ends. The CDR3 covers 14 residues. The CDR3 DNA follows: TGTGCCAGCGCCGGGCAGGGTCTCAACTATGGCTACACCTTC. It encodes CASAGQGLNYGYTF.

The rearrangement joins TRBV4-2 to TRBJ1-4; 7 nucleotides agree with TRBD1. CDR3 length: 17 amino acids. J lost 3 bases, V lost 0 bases, and 7 bases had no gene match. Germline lookup yields CDR1 LGHNA and CDR2 YNFKEQ. CDR3 coding DNA: TGTGCCAGCAGCCAAGATGAAGACAGGGCATCTAATGAAAAACTGTTTTTT. Translating gives CASSQDEDRASNEKLFF.

The chain combines TRBV7-2 with TRBJ2-7, with D possibly TRBD2 on 5 matching bases. The CDR3 extends over 13 amino acids. Trimming cost V 2 bases and J 2 bases, with 7 bases left between them. Germline CDR1 SGHTA, CDR2 FQGNSA. The CDR3 loop reads CASSLLAPYEQYF. The CDR3 region has the DNA TGTGCCAGCAGCTTACTAGCCCCCTACGAGCAGTACTTC.

The CDR3 bases are TGTGCCAGCAGAGGACAGGGGGGAAATCAGCCCCAGCATTTT. Encoded protein: CASRGQGGNQPQHF. The chain couples TRBV6-6 to TRBJ1-5; 10 bases line up with TRBD1. J was trimmed by 4 bases and V by 6 bases; bases with no gene match: 3. This CDR3 has 14 residues. In germline, CDR1 is MNHNY, CDR2 SVGAGI (reference sequence).

V and J are TRBV13 and TRBJ1-1, with 7 bases lining up with TRBD1. In germline, CDR1 is PRHDT, CDR2 FYEKMQ (reference sequence). The ends lost 5 bases at V and 0 bases at J; junction bases unmatched: 3. The CDR3 has 14 residues. The CDR3 DNA is TGTGCCAGCAGCCACAGGGGAATGAACACTGAAGCTTTCTTT. Its translation: CASSHRGMNTEAFF.